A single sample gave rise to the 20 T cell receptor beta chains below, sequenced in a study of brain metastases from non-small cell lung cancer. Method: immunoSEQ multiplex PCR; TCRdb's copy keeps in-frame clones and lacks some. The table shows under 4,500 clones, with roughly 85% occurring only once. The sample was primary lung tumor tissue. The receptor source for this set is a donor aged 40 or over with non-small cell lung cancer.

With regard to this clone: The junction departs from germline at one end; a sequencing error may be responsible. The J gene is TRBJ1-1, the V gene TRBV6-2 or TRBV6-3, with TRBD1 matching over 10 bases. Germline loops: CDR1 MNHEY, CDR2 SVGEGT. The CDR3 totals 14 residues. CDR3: CASSLGQGNAEAFF. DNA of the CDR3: TGTGCCAGCAGTTTGGGACAGGGGAACGCTGAAGCTTTTTTT.

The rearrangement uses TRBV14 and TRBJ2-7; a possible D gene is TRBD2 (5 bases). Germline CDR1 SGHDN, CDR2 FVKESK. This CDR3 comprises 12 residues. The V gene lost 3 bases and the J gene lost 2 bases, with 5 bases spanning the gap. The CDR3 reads CASSQGAYEQYF. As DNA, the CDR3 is TGTGCCAGCAGCCAGGGAGCCTACGAGCAGTACTTC.

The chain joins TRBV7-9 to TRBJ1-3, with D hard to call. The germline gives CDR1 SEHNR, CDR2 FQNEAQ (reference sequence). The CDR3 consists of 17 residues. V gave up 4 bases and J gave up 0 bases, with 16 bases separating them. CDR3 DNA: TGTGCCAGCAGCTCGCCCGCGGCCCCGAGCTCTGGAAACACCATATATTTT. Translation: CASSSPAAPSSGNTIYF.

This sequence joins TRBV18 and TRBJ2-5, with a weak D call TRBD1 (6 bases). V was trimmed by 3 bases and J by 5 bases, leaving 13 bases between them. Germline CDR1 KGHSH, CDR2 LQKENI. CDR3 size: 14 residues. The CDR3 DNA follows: TGTGCCAGCTCACCGTTAGGGGGAGCCGAGACCCAGTACTTC. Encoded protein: CASSPLGGAETQYF.

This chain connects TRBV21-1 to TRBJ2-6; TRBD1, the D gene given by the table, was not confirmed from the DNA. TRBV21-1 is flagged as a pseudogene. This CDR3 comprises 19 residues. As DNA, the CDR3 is TGTGCCAGCAGCACCCGACCTATTAGACAGGGCACTGGGGCCAACGTCCTGACTTTC. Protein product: CASSTRPIRQGTGANVLTF.

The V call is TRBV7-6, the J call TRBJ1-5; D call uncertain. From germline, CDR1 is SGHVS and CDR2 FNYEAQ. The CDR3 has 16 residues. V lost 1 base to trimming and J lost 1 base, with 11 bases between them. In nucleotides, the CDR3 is TGTGCCAGCAGCTTAGAGGTAGGGAGGAGCAATCAGCCCCAGCATTTT. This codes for CASSLEVGRSNQPQHF.

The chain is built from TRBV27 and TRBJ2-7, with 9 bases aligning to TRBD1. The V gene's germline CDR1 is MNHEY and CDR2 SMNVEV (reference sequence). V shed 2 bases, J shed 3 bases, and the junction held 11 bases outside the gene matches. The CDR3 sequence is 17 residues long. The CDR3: CASSLTPGTGSNYEQYF. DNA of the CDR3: TGTGCCAGCAGTTTAACTCCCGGGACAGGGTCGAACTACGAGCAGTACTTC.

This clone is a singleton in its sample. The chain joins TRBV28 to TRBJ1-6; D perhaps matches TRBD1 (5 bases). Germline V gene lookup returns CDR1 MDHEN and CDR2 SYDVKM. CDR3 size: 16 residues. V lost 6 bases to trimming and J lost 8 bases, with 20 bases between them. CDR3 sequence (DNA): TGTGCCAGCAGCCTGGACCGGGGCTTAGCGGATTCACCCCTCCACTTT. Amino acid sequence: CASSLDRGLADSPLHF.

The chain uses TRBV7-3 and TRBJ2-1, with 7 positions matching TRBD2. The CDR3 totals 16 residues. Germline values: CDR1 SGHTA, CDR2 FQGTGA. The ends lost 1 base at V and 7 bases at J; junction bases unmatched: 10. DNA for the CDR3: TGTGCCAGCAGCTTAAATCCGGGACTAAGAGAAAATGAGCAGTTCTTC. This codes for CASSLNPGLRENEQFF.

The CDR3 loop is CASSPYLAPEAFF. Written as DNA, the CDR3 is TGTGCCAGCAGCCCGTACTTGGCCCCTGAAGCTTTCTTT. This chain joins TRBV6-6 and TRBJ1-1; D gene unclear. Trimming took 6 bases from V and 6 from J, leaving 14 bases between them. This CDR3 has 13 amino acids. CDR1 is MNHNY and CDR2 is SVGAGI in the germline V gene (reference sequence).

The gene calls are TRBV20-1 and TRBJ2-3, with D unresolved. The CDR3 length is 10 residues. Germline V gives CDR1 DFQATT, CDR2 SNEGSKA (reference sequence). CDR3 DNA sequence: TGCAATCCATCGTCGGATACGCAGTATTTT. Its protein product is CNPSSDTQYF.

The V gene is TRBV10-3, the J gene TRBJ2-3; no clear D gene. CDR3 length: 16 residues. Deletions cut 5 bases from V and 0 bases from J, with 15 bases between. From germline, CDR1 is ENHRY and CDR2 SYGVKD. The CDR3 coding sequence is TGTGCCATCAGTAACGGCCCCGGCTCCAGCACAGATACGCAGTATTTT. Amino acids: CAISNGPGSSTDTQYF.

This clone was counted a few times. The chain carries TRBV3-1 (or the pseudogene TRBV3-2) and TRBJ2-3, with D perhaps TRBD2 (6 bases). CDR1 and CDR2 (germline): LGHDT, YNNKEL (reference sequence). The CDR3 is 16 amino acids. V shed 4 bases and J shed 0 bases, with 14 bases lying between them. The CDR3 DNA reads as TGTGCCAGCAGCCCCAGACTAGGGCCTAGCACAGATACGCAGTATTTT. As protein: CASSPRLGPSTDTQYF.

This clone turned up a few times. The CDR3 protein is CASSPRQGNEKLFF. The CDR3 bases are TGTGCCAGTAGTCCGCGACAGGGAAATGAAAAACTGTTTTTT. This sequence joins TRBV19 and TRBJ1-4, with 7 bases lining up with TRBD1. Trimming at V came to 5 bases and at J to 5 bases, leaving 5 bases not matched to a gene. This CDR3 is 14 amino acids long. In germline, CDR1 is LNHDA, CDR2 SQIVND (reference sequence).

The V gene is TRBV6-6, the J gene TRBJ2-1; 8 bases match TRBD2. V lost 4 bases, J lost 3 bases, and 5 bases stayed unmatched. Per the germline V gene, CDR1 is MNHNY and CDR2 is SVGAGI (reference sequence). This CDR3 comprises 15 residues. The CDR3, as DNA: TGTGCCAGCAGTTTTGGACTAGCACTCTACAATGAGCAGTTCTTC. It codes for CASSFGLALYNEQFF.

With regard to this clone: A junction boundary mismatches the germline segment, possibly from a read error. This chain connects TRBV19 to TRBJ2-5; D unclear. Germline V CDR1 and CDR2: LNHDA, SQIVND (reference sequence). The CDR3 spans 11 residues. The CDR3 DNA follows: TGTGCCAGTGGCCCCCAAGAGACCCAATACTTC. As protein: CASGPQETQYF.

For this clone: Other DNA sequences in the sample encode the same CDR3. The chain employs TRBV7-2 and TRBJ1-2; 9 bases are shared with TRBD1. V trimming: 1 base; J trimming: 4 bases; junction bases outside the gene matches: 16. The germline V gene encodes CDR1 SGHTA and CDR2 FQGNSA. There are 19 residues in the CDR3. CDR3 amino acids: CASSLVALMFTGGGYGYTF. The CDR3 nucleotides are TGTGCCAGCAGCTTAGTTGCCCTAATGTTTACAGGGGGCGGCTATGGCTACACCTTC. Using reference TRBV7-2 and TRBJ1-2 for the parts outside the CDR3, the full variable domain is GAGVSQSPSNKVTEKGKDVELRCDPISGHTALYWYRQSLGQGLEFLIYFQGNSAPDKSGLPSDRFSAERTGGSVSTLTIQRTQQEDSAVYLCASSLVALMFTGGGYGYTFGSGTRLTVV.

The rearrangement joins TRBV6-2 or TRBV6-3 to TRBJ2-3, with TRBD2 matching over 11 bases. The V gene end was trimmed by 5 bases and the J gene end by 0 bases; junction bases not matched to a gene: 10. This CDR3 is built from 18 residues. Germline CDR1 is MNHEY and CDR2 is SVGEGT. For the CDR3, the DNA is TGTGCCAGCAGTGGTAAGCTGACTAGCGGGAAAAGCACAGATACGCAGTATTTT. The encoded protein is CASSGKLTSGKSTDTQYF.

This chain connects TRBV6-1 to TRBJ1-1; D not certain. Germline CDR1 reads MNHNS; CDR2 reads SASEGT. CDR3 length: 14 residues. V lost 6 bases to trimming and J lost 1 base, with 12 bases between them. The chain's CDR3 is CASSKRWENTEAFF. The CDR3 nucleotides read TGTGCCAGCAGCAAACGGTGGGAGAACACTGAAGCTTTCTTT.

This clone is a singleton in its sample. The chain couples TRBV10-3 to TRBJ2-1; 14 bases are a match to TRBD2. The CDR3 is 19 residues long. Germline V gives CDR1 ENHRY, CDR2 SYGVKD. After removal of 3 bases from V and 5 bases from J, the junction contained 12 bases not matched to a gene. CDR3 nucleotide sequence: TGTGCCATCAGTGATCGAGGACTAGCGGGAGGATCAGTCAACAATGAGCAGTTCTTC. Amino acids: CAISDRGLAGGSVNNEQFF.